This paragraph reports one T cell receptor (beta chain). As yet, its antigen is unknown. The CDR3 runs to 13 residues. Germline loops: CDR1 SEHNR, CDR2 FQNEAQ (reference sequence). This record belongs to a study of T cell clusters in autoimmune cytopenias. Study at large: The median distinct TRB clonotype count was under 3,000 per sample, from a median roughly 52,000 reads. Regarding the study as a whole: A dominant lymphoma-associated repertoire apparently masked the cluster-lack signature in secondary cytopenia versus chronic lymphocytic leukemia. Functional roles of the in silico T cell clusters still await experimental validation.

Each sample's input was 250 ng genomic DNA, 35,000 to 40,000 genome equivalents. TRB was amplified by touch-down multiplex PCR, primer pools A and B combined. TCRdb reanalyzed the multiplex PCR reads and collapses them to one entry per CDR3 protein, without DNA. This sample carries 7,000 to 8,500 distinct CDR3 sequences, with 25% to 30% going to the ten biggest clones. This sequence originates from a human donor with an autoimmune cytopenia or autoimmune hepatitis (not recorded which). The chain links TRBV7-9 to TRBJ1-1; the TCRdb call, TRBD1, lacks DNA for checking. What was sequenced was peripheral blood. The CDR3 region is CASSYQGNTEAFF.